This is a list of T cell receptor beta chains from one sample in a study of long-term antiretroviral therapy in people with HIV. Produced via immunoSEQ multiplex PCR; TCRdb's table is partial and in-frame only. Among roughly 15,000 clones listed, approximately 81% were seen once. The source was unsorted PBMCs, collected 1.2 years before starting antiretroviral therapy. These receptors all come from a man aged 25 to 45 with HIV. Each CDR3 is given with its conserved first and last residue. The D gene is left open where the match is weak. Rows give clone size only sometimes, using once, few, many, or a class for an expanded clone.

clone size | J gene | D gene | V gene | CDR3 DNA | CDR3 protein
NA | TRBJ2-7 | NA | TRBV7-8 | TGTGCCAGCAGCTTAGCGAGGCTAGACTACGAGCAGTACTTC | CASSLARLDYEQYF
NA | TRBJ1-1 | NA | TRBV9 | TGTGCCAGCACCCAGGCCACAGGGCAGAACACTGAAGCTTTCTTT | CASTQATGQNTEAFF
NA | TRBJ1-4 | NA | TRBV18 | TGTGCCAGCTCACCATTTTCTAGGGCGGGTGAAAAACTGTTTTTT | CASSPFSRAGEKLFF
NA | TRBJ1-5 | NA | TRBV6-4 | TGTGCCAGCAGTGGCCCCCAGGGCTTACAGCCCCAGCATTTT | CASSGPQGLQPQHF
NA | TRBJ1-5 | NA | TRBV6-1 | TGTGCCAGCAGTGAAGTCCTAGAGGCAGAGTATAGCAATCAGCCCCAGCATTTT | CASSEVLEAEYSNQPQHF
NA | TRBJ1-1 | NA | TRBV18 | TGTGCCAGCCTTTCCCGGGGGGGTACAACTGAAGCTTTCTTT | CASLSRGGTTEAFF
NA | TRBJ1-1 | NA | TRBV12-2 | TGTGCAAGTCGCCCTGAGCCACAGGGGGTTGAGACCACTGAAGCTTTCTTT | CASRPEPQGVETTEAFF
NA | TRBJ1-3 | NA | TRBV27 | TGTGCCAGCAGTAGTTCACAGGGTCCCGGAAACACCATATATTTT | CASSSSQGPGNTIYF
few | TRBJ1-5 | NA | TRBV6-1 | TGTGCCAGCCTTCGGGACTACAATCAGCCCCAGCATTTT | CASLRDYNQPQHF
NA | TRBJ2-1 | NA | TRBV5-5 | TGTGCCAGCAGCTTGAGACTGGCCCCTATGGAGCAGTTCTTC | CASSLRLAPMEQFF
NA | TRBJ1-4 | NA | TRBV28 | TGTGCCAGCAGTTTAACAGGTGCAACTAATGAAAAACTGTTTTTT | CASSLTGATNEKLFF
few | TRBJ1-5 | TRBD1 | TRBV19 | TGTGCCAGTAAGGACAGGACGCCTCAGCCCCAGCATTTT | CASKDRTPQPQHF
NA | TRBJ2-7 | TRBD1 | TRBV6-1 | TGTGCCAGCGCTCGAGACAGGGGAGGTAGGGACTTC | CASARDRGGRDF
NA | TRBJ2-2 | NA | TRBV15 | TGTGCCACCAGCTTAATGAAAAACACCGGGGAGCTGTTTTTT | CATSLMKNTGELFF
NA | TRBJ1-2 | NA | TRBV14 | TGTGCCAGCAGTCTTTTTGGGTATGGCTACACCTTC | CASSLFGYGYTF